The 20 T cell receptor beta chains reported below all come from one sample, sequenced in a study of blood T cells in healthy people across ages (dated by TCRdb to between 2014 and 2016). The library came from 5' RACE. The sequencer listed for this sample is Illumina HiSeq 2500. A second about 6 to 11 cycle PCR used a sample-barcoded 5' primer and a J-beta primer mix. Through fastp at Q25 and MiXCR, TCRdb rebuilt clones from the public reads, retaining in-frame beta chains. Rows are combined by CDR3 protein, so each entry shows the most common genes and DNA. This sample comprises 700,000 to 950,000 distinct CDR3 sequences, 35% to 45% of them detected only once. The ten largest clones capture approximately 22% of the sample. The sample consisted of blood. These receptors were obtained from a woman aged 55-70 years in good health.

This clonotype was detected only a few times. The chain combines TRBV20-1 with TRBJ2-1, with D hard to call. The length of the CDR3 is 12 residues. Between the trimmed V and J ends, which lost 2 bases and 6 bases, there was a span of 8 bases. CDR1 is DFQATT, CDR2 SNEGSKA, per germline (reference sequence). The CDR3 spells CSARIGSNEQFF. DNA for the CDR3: TGCAGTGCTAGAATTGGCTCCAATGAGCAGTTCTTC.

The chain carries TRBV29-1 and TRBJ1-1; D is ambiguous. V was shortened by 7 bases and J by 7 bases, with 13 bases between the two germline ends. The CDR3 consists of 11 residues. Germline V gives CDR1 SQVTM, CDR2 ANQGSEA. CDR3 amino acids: CSANLPGEAFF. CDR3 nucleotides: TGCAGCGCCAACCTGCCGGGTGAAGCTTTCTTT.

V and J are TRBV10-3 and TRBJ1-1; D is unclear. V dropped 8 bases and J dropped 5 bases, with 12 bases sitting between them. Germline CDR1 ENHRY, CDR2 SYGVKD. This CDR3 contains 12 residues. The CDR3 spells CAIGLTETEAFF. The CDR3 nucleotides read TGTGCCATCGGGCTTACAGAGACTGAAGCTTTCTTT.

The CDR3 spells CASSLIPYGGPDGGANVLTF. The CDR3 DNA reads TGCGCCAGCAGCTTAATTCCCTACGGGGGACCCGACGGTGGGGCCAACGTCCTGACTTTC. The chain carries TRBV5-1 and TRBJ2-6, with D perhaps matching TRBD2 (6 bases). V lost 2 bases and J lost 3, with 24 bases in between. Germline values: CDR1 SGHRS, CDR2 YFSETQ. The CDR3 length is 20 residues.

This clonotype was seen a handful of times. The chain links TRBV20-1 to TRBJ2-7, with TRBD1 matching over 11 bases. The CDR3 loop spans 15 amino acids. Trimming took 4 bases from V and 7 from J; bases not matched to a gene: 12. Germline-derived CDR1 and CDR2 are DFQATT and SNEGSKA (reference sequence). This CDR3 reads CSANRGTGGVNEQYF. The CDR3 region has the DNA TGCAGTGCTAATAGGGGGACAGGGGGTGTGAATGAGCAGTACTTC.

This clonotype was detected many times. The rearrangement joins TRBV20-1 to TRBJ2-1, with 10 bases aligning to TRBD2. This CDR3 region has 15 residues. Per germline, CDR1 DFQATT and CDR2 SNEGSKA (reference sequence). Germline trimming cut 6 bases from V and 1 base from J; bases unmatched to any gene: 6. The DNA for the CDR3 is TGCAGTGCCGGTGGACTAGCGGAATCCTACAATGAGCAGTTCTTC. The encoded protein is CSAGGLAESYNEQFF.

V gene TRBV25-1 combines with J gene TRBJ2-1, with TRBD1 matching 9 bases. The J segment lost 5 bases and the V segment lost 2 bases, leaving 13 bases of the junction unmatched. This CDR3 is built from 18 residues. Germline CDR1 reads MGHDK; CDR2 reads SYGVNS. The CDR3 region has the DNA TGTGCCAGCAGTGAACTACCAAGGCGGACAGGGGAGGACAATGAGCAGTTCTTC. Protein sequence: CASSELPRRTGEDNEQFF.

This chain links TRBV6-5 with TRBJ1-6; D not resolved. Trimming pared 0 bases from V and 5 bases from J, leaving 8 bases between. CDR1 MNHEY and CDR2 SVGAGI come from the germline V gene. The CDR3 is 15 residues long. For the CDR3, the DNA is TGTGCCAGCAGTTACTCGAATGGCGATAATTCACCCCTCCACTTT. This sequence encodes CASSYSNGDNSPLHF.

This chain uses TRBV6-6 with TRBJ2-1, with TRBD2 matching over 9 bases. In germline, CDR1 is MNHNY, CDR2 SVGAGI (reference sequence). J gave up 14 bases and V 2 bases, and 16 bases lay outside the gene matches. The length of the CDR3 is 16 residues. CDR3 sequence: CASSYDSSGNRPSEFF. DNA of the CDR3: TGTGCCAGCAGTTACGACTCTAGCGGGAACCGACCCTCGGAGTTCTTC.

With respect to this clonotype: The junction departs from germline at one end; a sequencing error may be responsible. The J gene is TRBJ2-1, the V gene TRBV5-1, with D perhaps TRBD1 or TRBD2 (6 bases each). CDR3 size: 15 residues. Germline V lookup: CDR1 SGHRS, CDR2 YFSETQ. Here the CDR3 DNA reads TGCACCAGCAGCTTGAACGACGGGGGCCCAAATGAGCAGTTCTTC. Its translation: CTSSLNDGGPNEQFF. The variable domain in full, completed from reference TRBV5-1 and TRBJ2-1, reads KAGVTQTPRYLIKTRGQQVTLSCSPISGHRSVSWYQQTPGQGLQFLFEYFSETQRNKGNFPGRFSGRQFSNSRSEMNVSTLELGDSALYLCTSSLNDGGPNEQFFGPGTRLTVL.

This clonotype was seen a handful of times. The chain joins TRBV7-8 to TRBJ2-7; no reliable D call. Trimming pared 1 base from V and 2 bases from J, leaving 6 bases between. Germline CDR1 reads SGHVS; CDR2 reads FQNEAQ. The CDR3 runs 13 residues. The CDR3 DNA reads TGTGCCAGCAGCTTAGTAGACCCCTACGAGCAGTACTTC. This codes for CASSLVDPYEQYF.

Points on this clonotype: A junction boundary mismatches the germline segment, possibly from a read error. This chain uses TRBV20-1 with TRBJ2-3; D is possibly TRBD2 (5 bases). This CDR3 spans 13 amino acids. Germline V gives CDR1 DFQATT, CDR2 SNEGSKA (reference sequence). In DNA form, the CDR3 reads TGCAGTGCTAGGTTCGGGGAAACAGATGCGCAGTATTTT. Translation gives CSARFGETDAQYF.

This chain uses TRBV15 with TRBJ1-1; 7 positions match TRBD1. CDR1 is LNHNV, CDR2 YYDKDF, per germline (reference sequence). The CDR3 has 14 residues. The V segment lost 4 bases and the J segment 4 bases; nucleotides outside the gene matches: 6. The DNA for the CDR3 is TGTGCCACCAGCATAGAACAGGGGAGCACTGAAGCTTTCTTT. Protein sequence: CATSIEQGSTEAFF. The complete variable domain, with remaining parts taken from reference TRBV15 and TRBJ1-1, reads DAMVIQNPRYQVTQFGKPVTLSCSQTLNHNVMYWYQQKSSQAPKLLFHYYDKDFNNEADTPDNFQSRRPNTSFCFLDIRSPGLGDTAMYLCATSIEQGSTEAFFGQGTRLTVV.

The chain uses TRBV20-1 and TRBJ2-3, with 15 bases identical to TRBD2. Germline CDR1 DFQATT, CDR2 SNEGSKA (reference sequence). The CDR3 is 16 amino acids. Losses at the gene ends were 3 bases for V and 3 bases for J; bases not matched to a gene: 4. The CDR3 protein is CSARGLAGGTTDTQYF. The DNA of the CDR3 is TGCAGTGCTAGGGGACTAGCGGGAGGCACGACAGATACGCAGTATTTT.

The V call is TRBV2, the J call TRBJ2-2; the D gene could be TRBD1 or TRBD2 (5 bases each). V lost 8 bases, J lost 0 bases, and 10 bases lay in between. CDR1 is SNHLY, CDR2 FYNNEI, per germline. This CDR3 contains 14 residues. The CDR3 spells CASGDVPNTGELFF. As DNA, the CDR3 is TGTGCCAGCGGGGACGTACCGAACACCGGGGAGCTGTTTTTT.

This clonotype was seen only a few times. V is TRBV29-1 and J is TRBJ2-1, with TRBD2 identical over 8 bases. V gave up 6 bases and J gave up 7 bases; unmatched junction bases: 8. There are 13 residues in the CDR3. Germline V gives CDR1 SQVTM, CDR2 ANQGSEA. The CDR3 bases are TGCAGCGTAGCAGCGGGAGACCGGAATGAGCAGTTCTTC. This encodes CSVAAGDRNEQFF.

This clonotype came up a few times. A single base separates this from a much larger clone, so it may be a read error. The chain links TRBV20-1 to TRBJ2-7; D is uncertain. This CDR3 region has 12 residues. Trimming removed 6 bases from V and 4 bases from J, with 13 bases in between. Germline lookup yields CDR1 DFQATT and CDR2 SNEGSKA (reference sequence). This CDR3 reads CSAKVGRYEQYF. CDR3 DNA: TGCAGTGCCAAAGTCGGACGATACGAGCAGTACTTC.

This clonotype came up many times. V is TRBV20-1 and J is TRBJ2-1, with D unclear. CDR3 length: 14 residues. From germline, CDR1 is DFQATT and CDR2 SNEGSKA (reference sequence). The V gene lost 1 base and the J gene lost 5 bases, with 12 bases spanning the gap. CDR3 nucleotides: TGCAGTGCTAGAGCTAGTAGAATGCACAATGAGCAGTTCTTC. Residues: CSARASRMHNEQFF.

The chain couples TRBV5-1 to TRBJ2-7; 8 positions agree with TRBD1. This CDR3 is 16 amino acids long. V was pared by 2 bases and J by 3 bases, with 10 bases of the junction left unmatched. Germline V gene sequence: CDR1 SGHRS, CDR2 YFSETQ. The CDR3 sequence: CASSFTLTGDGYEQYF. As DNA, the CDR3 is TGCGCCAGCAGCTTTACATTGACAGGGGATGGCTACGAGCAGTACTTC.

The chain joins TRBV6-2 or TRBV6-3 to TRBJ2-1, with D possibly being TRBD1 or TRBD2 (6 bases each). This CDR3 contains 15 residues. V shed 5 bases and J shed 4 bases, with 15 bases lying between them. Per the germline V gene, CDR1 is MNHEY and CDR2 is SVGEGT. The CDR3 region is CASSKGGGGYNEQFF. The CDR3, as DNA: TGTGCCAGCAGTAAGGGGGGAGGCGGATACAATGAGCAGTTCTTC.